This entry features one T cell receptor (beta chain) sequence. This sample is drawn from a study of blood T cell repertoires in COVID-19. As originally analysed: Reference gene primer amplification gave nucleated cell count estimates. Only in-frame clones appear in the TCRdb table, and some are missing; sequencing was by immunoSEQ multiplex PCR. V, J and clone size were drawn from that table, and D and trimming were deduced from the DNA. The sample includes around 100,000 clones, about 92% of them seen just once. The CDR3 contains 14 residues. Germline V gene lookup returns CDR1 SGHDN and CDR2 FVKESK. Trimming cost V 1 base and J 7 bases, with 13 bases left between them.

The source is a woman older than 75 in a cohort sampled during active COVID-19. Sequencing was carried out using peripheral blood. The gene calls are TRBV14 and TRBJ1-2; a weak D match, TRBD1 (6 bases). Here the CDR3 reads CASSQAQTGLGYTF. CDR3 DNA sequence: TGTGCCAGCAGCCAAGCCCAGACAGGCCTTGGCTACACCTTC.